This TCR beta chain is from a study of T cell repertoires in cytomegalovirus infection. On the study more broadly: Public TCR beta signatures indicated both CMV infection and matching HLA type. Findings of the study overall: Adding up the frequency of public TCR beta families identified people who carried CMV plus the relevant HLA. The ex vivo response showed dominance by HLA-C-restricted CMV-specific TCR beta clonotypes.

As to this clonotype: Antigen: not known.

Germline loops: CDR1 MDHEN, CDR2 SYDVKM. This CDR3 spans 16 amino acids. V gave up 3 bases and J gave up 0 bases; unmatched junction bases: 4. One entry per CDR3 protein, called by TCRdb with MiXCR from the reads. In the table there are about 180,000 distinct CDR3 sequences, around 14% of which are singletons. This TCR derives from a human donor in good health (CMV status not recorded). Some clones in this sample may be carry-over from other donors' samples. Source material: PBMCs. The chain recombines TRBV28 with TRBJ2-1; 8 nucleotides line up with TRBD1. Here the CDR3 reads CASSLGQVVSYNEQFF. CDR3 sequence (DNA): TGTGCCAGCAGTTTGGGACAGGTTGTCTCCTACAATGAGCAGTTCTTC. The variable domain in full, with the rest retrieved from reference TRBV28 and TRBJ2-1, is DVKVTQSSRYLVKRTGEKVFLECVQDMDHENMFWYRQDPGLGLRLIYFSYDVKMKEKGDIPEGYSVSREKKERFSLILESASTNQTSMYLCASSLGQVVSYNEQFFGPGTRLTVL.